Included here is one T cell receptor (beta chain) sequence, with context. There is no known antigen for this receptor. No base quality values were provided; no much bigger clone lies one nucleotide off. The Qiagen DNeasy kit was used to extract genomic DNA from unsorted PBMCs and from the negatively selected CD4+ and CD8+ fractions. Amplification of TCR beta CDR3 regions was done by immunoSEQ multiplex PCR with primers that anneal to V and J segments. A synthetic immune receptor repertoire was used to minimize amplification bias, and remaining bias was computationally removed after sequencing. The paper's processing steps were these. Custom Python scripts were used to quantify repertoire diversity as the Shannon entropy index. Unsorted, CD4+ and CD8+ repertoires were analyzed separately, except for combined analyses in which CD4+ and CD8+ sequences were merged in silico. A clone counted as expanded when the clone's frequency after treatment rose at least 2-fold relative to C1D1, and clones undetected at baseline were given a pseudocount of 0.5. Singleton clones were defined as clones with 0 or 1 copy at C1D1, and non-singleton clones were defined as clones with 2 or more copies. By matching protein sequences in sorted samples from the same patient, clones expanded in unsorted samples were annotated as CD4+, CD8+ or unknown. Wilcoxon tests on paired samples were used to test diversity changes from C1D1 to C4D1. In its TCRdb copy, this immuneACCESS table keeps in-frame sequences only and misses some clones. Where compared with another copy, unresolved V genes explain less than half of these, and the others have no known cause. That table supplies the V and J calls and clone size; D and trimming were determined from the DNA. The sample has 45,000 to 55,000 clones on record, just under 75% of them singletons. The leading ten clones occupy about 16% of the sample.

These data are taken from a study of PD-1 blockade in classical Hodgkin lymphoma (dated by TCRdb to the early 2020s). As for the study more broadly: Nivolumab dosing was 3 mg/kg intravenously every 2 weeks, continuing until either disease progression or unacceptable toxicity. The study used CyTOF and TCR beta sequencing to define a peripheral blood immune signature of response to PD-1 blockade in classical Hodgkin lymphoma.

The time point label of this sample denotes: cycle 2 day 1 (C2D1) of nivolumab. Relapse after autologous stem cell transplantation had occurred in all trial patients, and cohorts A, B and C were distinguished by prior brentuximab vedotin exposure. The trial cohort included around 56 patients with relapsed/refractory classical Hodgkin lymphoma, and each patient had a best overall response of complete response, partial response or progressive disease. In the multi-cohort phase II CheckMate 205 trial, trial patients received single-agent nivolumab. An independent review committee assessed best overall response by applying the 2007 International Working Group response criteria. Trial PBMCs were collected just before the start of nivolumab (C1D1) and during therapy at cycle 2 day 1 and cycle 4 day 1. After peripheral blood was drawn into 8 mL Vacutainer Cell Preparation Tubes, PBMCs were isolated by centrifugation and then cryopreserved.

CDR1 and CDR2 were assigned from the germline V gene as SGHVS and FQNEAQ. Its CDR3 holds 17 amino acids, cysteine through phenylalanine. Left in the record is the CDR3 DNA by itself, 51 bases read in frame from the first base. Clipping removes 4 bases from V and 0 bases from J, with 7 as the unmatched junction base count. The paper as a whole reports these results and caveats: Trial patients with a complete response had baseline diversity similar to that of newly diagnosed patients, while partial responders and progressors had significantly lower diversity. Newly diagnosed patients were reported to have lower baseline TCR diversity than healthy donors, and relapsed/refractory patients were reported to have lower baseline TCR diversity still. Diversity was lower in patients who began nivolumab less than 1 year after ASCT, so these patients were left out of later analyses to avoid confounding by immune reconstitution. CD4+ but not CD8+ TCR diversity rose significantly by C4D1 (p=0.0027 vs p=0.16), most apparent in complete responders (p=0.02). The study covered only a single clinical trial cohort, and the causes of the repertoire differences, possibly disease activity or prior therapy, were still not defined.

Specimen: peripheral blood mononuclear cells (PBMCs), collected before the second cycle of nivolumab. The chain couples TRBV7-8 to TRBJ2-2; 8 bases in the junction line up with TRBD1. The TCR was taken from a human donor with classical Hodgkin lymphoma. CDR3 region: CASSSPMDRANTGELFF. In nucleotide form, the sequence is TGTGCCAGCAGCTCACCGATGGACAGGGCGAACACCGGGGAGCTGTTTTTT.